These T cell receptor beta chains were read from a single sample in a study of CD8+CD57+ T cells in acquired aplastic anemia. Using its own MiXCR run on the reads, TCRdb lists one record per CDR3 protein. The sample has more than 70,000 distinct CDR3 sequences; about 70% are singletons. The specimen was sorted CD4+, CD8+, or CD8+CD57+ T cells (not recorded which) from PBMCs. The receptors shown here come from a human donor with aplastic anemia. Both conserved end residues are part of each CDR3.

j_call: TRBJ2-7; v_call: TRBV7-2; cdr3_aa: CASFHRRGGGEQYF
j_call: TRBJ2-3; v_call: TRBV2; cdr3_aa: CASSEAGDTQYF
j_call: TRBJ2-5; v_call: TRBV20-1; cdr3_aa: CSARDRLVQETQYF
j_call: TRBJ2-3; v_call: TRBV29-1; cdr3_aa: CSVEGGLTDTQYF
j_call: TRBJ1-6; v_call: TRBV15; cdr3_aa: CATSRDSLANSPLHF
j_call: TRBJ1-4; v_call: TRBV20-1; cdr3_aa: CSASGAGNEKLFF
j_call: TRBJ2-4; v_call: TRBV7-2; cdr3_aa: CASSSGVTEAKNIQYF
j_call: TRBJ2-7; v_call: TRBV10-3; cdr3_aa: CASSPTGGSTYEQYF
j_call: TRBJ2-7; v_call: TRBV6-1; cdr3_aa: CASSVSVSYEQYF
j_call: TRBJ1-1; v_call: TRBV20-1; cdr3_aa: CSARQGTPEAFF
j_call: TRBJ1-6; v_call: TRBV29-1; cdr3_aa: CSVAPGANSPLHF
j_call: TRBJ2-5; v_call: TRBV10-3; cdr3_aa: CAIREGGTETQYF
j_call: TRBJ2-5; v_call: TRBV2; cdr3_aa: CATSEAATQETQYF
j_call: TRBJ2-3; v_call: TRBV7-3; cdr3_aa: CASGFSTDTQYF
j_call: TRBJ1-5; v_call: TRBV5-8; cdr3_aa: CASSLGQGQDQPQHF
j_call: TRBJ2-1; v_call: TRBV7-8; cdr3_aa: CASSSDLRQFF
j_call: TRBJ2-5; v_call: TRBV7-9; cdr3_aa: CASSPGGARETQYF
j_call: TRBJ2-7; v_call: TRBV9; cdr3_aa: CASSRQGNYEQYF
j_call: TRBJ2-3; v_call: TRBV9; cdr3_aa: CASSTTRDTQYF
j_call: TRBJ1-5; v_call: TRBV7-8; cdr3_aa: CASSDRGYSNQPQHF
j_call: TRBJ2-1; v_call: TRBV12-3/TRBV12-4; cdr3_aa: CASIRVDEQFF
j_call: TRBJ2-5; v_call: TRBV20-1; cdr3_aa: CSARAERGGGQETQYF
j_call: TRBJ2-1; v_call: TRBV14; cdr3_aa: CASSHLRNEQFF
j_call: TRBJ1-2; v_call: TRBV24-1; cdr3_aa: CATSESGQGTGLYGYTF
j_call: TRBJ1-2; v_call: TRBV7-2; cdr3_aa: CASSTSGQGAETYTF
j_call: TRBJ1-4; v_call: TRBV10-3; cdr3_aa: CAISSTGTVTEKLFF
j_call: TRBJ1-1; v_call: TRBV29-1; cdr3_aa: CSVHGHQNTEAFF
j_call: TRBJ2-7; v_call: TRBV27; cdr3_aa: CASKRRGGSYEQYF
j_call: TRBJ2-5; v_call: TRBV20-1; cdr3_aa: CSARDRGMETQYF
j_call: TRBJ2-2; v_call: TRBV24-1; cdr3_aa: CATSDQSGSRTGELFF
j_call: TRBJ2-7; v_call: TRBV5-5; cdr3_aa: CASSREWTGSREQYF
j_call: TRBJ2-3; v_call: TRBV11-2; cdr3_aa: CASSLGASGSTDTQYF
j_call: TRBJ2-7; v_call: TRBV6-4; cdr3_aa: CASSDSAGYEQYF
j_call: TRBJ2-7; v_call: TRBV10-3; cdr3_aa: CATSGGDGGEQYF
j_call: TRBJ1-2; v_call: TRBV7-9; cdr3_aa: CASSLEQGDYGYTF
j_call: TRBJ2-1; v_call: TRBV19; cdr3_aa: CASRDRLADNEQFF
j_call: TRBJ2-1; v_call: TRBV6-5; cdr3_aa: CASSYDPQFF
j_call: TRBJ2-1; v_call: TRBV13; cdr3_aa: CASSNYNEQFF
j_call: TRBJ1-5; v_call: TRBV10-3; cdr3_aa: CAISESADSNQPQHF
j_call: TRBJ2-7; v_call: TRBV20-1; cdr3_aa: CSARQGTGTGEQYF
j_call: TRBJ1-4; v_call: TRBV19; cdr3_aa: CASSIDSGTAKLFF
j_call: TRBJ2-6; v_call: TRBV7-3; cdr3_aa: CASSLTGTGSGANVLTF
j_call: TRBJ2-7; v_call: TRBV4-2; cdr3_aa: CASSQVPLASDTYEQYF
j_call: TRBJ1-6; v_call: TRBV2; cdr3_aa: CASSRQGARNSPLHF
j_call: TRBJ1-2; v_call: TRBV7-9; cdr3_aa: CASSAPIERGNYTF
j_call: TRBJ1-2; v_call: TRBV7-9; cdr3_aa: CASSLSEGPDGYTF
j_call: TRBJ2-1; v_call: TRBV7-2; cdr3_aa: CASSPSRTNEQFF
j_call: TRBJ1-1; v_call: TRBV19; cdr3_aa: CASSPDRGREAFF
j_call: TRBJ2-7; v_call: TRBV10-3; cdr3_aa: CAIRQDSYEQYF